This TCR beta chain comes out of a study of early T cells in non-severe SARS-CoV-2 infection. Study observations and caveats: Missing private and CD4 specificities, VDJdb matching favored anti-spike CD8 responses.

The CDR3 is 14 residues long. V shed 4 bases and J shed 2 bases, with 13 bases lying between them. CDR1 is SQVTM, CDR2 ANQGSEA, per germline. TCRdb itself ran the 5' RACE reads through MiXCR, one entry per CDR3 protein. The sample records 100,000 to 150,000 distinct CDR3 sequences, just under 15% being singletons. Points on this clonotype: What it recognizes is unknown.

The sequence derives from an adult who was a healthcare worker with PCR-confirmed SARS-CoV-2 infection or an uninfected control (not recorded which). The V call is TRBV29-1, the J call TRBJ2-3, with a weak D call TRBD1 (6 bases). The specimen sequenced was whole blood. CDR3 region: CSVVWGPDTDTQYF. DNA for the CDR3: TGCAGCGTTGTCTGGGGGCCGGACACAGATACGCAGTATTTT.